This passage covers 13 T cell receptor beta chains from one sample sequenced in a study of T-cell reconstitution after alpha-beta-depleted transplantation in children. TCRbeta library construction was performed incorporating unique molecular identifiers. TCRdb reprocessed the PCR reads with MiXCR, giving one entry per CDR3 protein. The sample includes about 110,000 distinct CDR3 sequences, 10% seen only once; the top ten take 8%. Sequenced here: PBMCs from the stem cell graft donor, sampled from the stem cell graft. The source of these receptors is a human donor who donated a stem cell graft to a child with acute lymphoblastic leukemia.

This clonotype appeared many times. This chain links TRBV6-5 with TRBJ2-7; TRBD2 matches at 7 bases. The CDR3 consists of 16 residues. Germline V gives CDR1 MNHEY, CDR2 SVGAGI. The V and J ends lost 3 bases and 0 bases, in that order; junction bases with no gene match: 8. The CDR3 DNA sequence: TGTGCCAGCAGTTATTTCAGCGGGATCATCTCCTACGAGCAGTACTTC. Amino acids: CASSYFSGIISYEQYF.

The sample holds many counts of this clonotype. The rearrangement joins TRBV5-1 to TRBJ2-2, with 7 bases aligning to TRBD1. CDR3 length: 15 residues. Germline assignment: CDR1 SGHRS and CDR2 YFSETQ. V gave up 4 bases and J gave up 2 bases; unmatched junction bases: 5. The DNA of the CDR3 is TGCGCCAGCAGCACGGGACAGCGTAACACCGGGGAGCTGTTTTTT. Protein sequence: CASSTGQRNTGELFF. The full variable domain, in which reference TRBV5-1 and TRBJ2-2 provide the parts outside the CDR3, is KAGVTQTPRYLIKTRGQQVTLSCSPISGHRSVSWYQQTPGQGLQFLFEYFSETQRNKGNFPGRFSGRQFSNSRSEMNVSTLELGDSALYLCASSTGQRNTGELFFGEGSRLTVL.

In this sample, this clonotype turned up many times. An end of the junction differs from the germline gene, which may be a read error. This chain links TRBV5-1 with TRBJ2-7, with D tentatively TRBD2 (5 bases). Germline V gives CDR1 SGHRS, CDR2 YFSETQ. The CDR3 contains 14 residues. CDR3 nucleotide sequence: TGCGCCAGCACCTTGGATTGGAGGCCTACGGGGCAGTACTTC. It encodes CASTLDWRPTGQYF.

This clonotype was found many times. This rearrangement joins TRBV16 to TRBJ2-1; 7 bases line up with TRBD2. Germline V gives CDR1 KGHSY, CDR2 FQNENV. The CDR3 has 22 residues. The ends lost 7 bases at V and 9 bases at J; junction bases unmatched: 36. In DNA, the CDR3 is TGTGCCAGCACCTCAACAATACGGGTCCGCTTCCGGTCTAGCGGACGGATGGGTGAGCAGTTCTTC. It translates to CASTSTIRVRFRSSGRMGEQFF.

This chain joins TRBV30 and TRBJ2-7; 7 bases agree with TRBD2. The CDR3 spans 14 residues. V lost 3 bases and J lost 0; bases outside the gene matches: 5. Germline V CDR1 and CDR2: GTSNPN, SVGIG (reference sequence). The DNA for the CDR3 is TGTGCCTGGAGGAGGGGCGGGAGCTCCTACGAGCAGTACTTC. Translating gives CAWRRGGSSYEQYF.

This clonotype was seen at least ten times. J is TRBJ1-1 and V is TRBV12-3 or TRBV12-4; TRBD1 might be the D (5 bases). The CDR3 extends over 15 amino acids. Trimming removed 3 bases at V and 1 base at J, with 12 bases between. The DNA for the CDR3 is TGTGCCAGCAGTTTTGGTTCGGGACCGAACACTGAAGCTTTCTTT. Protein product: CASSFGSGPNTEAFF.

This clonotype appeared many times. V is TRBV5-1 and J is TRBJ1-3; D may be TRBD1 (5 bases). Germline values: CDR1 SGHRS, CDR2 YFSETQ. Trimming removed 6 bases from V and 0 bases from J, with 19 bases in between. CDR3 length: 17 residues. This CDR3 is CASNSRQPGTSGNTIYF. DNA for the CDR3: TGCGCCAGCAATTCCCGACAGCCCGGAACCTCTGGAAACACCATATATTTT.

This clonotype has at least ten counts. The genes are TRBV27 and TRBJ2-1; D is ambiguous. Germline CDR1 MNHEY, CDR2 SMNVEV (reference sequence). The V end lost 6 bases, the J end lost 7 bases, and 7 bases lay between the germline ends. The CDR3 runs to 11 residues. The CDR3: CASSSGNEQFF. The CDR3 DNA reads TGTGCCAGCAGCTCGGGTAATGAGCAGTTCTTC.

This clonotype was counted ten times or more. V usage is TRBV15 and J usage is TRBJ1-2; D is perhaps TRBD1 (6 bases). Trimming left V 0 bases short and J 8 bases short, with 10 bases between. The CDR3 is 13 amino acids. The germline V gene encodes CDR1 LNHNV and CDR2 YYDKDF (reference sequence). The CDR3 sequence is CATSREIGGGYTF. The CDR3 DNA follows: TGTGCCACCAGCAGAGAAATTGGGGGCGGCTACACCTTC.

This clonotype has a count of ten or more. This chain joins TRBV2 and TRBJ2-5; 8 bases fit TRBD2. V was clipped by 8 bases and J by 4 bases; unmatched bases: 9. Germline CDR1 is SNHLY and CDR2 is FYNNEI. This CDR3 comprises 14 residues. The CDR3 DNA reads TGTGCCAGCGGGTTAGCGGGGACGGGAGAGACCCAGTACTTC. The encoded protein is CASGLAGTGETQYF.

There are many counts of this clonotype. This chain joins TRBV27 and TRBJ1-1, with 8 bases matching TRBD1. CDR1 and CDR2 (germline): MNHEY, SMNVEV (reference sequence). The CDR3 is 13 residues long. J gave up 7 bases and V 8 bases, and 9 bases lay outside the gene matches. CDR3 in amino acids: CASRDRPTLEAFF. The CDR3 DNA reads TGTGCCAGCCGGGACAGGCCCACCCTTGAAGCTTTCTTT.

This clonotype was seen at least ten times. The chain uses TRBV20-1 and TRBJ2-1; 13 nucleotides align to TRBD2. Germline-derived CDR1 and CDR2 are DFQATT and SNEGSKA (reference sequence). This CDR3 is built from 18 residues. V lost 5 bases, J lost 0 bases, and 10 bases stayed unmatched. This chain's CDR3 is CSAPPGLAGRSSYNEQFF. The CDR3 nucleotides are TGCAGTGCTCCTCCGGGACTAGCGGGACGGAGCTCCTACAATGAGCAGTTCTTC.

This clonotype was picked up many times. This chain joins TRBV7-2 and TRBJ2-3, with 10 bases matching TRBD2. Germline V lookup: CDR1 SGHTA, CDR2 FQGNSA. The CDR3 extends over 19 amino acids. The J segment lost 5 bases and the V segment lost 2 bases, leaving 16 bases of the junction unmatched. For the CDR3, the DNA is TGTGCCAGCAGCTTAAGAGAAAAGATAGCGGGGGGAGGAGTAGATACGCAGTATTTT. This encodes CASSLREKIAGGGVDTQYF.